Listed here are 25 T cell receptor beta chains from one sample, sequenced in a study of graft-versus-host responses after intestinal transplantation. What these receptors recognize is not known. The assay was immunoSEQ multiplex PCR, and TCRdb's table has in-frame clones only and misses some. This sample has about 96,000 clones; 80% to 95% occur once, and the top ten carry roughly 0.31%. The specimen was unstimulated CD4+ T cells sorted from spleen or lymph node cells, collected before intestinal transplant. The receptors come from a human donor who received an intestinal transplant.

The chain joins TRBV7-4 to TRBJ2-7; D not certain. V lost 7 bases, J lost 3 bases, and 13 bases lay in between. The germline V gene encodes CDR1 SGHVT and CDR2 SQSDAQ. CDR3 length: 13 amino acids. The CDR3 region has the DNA TGTGCCAGCAACCCTCCCCCCCTCTACGAGCAGTACTTC. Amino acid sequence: CASNPPPLYEQYF.

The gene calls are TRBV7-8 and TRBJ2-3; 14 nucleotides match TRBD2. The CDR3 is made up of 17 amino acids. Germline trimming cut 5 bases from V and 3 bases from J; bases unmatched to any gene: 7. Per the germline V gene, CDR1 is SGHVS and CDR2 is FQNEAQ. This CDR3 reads CASSIRLAGGPTDTQYF. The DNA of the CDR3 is TGTGCCAGCAGCATCCGACTAGCGGGAGGGCCAACAGATACGCAGTATTTT.

CDR3 residues: CASSDRGRYNEQFF. The CDR3 bases are TGTGCCAGCAGTGACAGGGGACGCTACAATGAGCAGTTCTTC. V is TRBV6-5 and J is TRBJ2-1; 8 positions match TRBD1. In germline, CDR1 is MNHEY, CDR2 SVGAGI. Unmatched junction bases numbered 3, after V lost 5 bases and J lost 3 bases. CDR3 length equals 14 residues.

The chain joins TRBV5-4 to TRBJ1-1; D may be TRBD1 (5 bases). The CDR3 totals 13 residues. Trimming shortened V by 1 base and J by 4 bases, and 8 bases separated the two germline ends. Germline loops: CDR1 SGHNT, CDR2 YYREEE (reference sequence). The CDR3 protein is CASSLPGTTEAFF. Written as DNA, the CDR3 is TGTGCCAGCAGCTTGCCCGGGACCACTGAAGCTTTCTTT.

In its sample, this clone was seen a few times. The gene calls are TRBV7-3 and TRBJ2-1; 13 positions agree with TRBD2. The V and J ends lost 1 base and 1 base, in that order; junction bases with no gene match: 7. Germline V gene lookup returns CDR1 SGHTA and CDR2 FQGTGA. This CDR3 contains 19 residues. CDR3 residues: CASSLSQLGLAGSYNEQFF. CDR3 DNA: TGTGCCAGCAGCTTAAGTCAGCTGGGACTAGCGGGGTCCTACAATGAGCAGTTCTTC.

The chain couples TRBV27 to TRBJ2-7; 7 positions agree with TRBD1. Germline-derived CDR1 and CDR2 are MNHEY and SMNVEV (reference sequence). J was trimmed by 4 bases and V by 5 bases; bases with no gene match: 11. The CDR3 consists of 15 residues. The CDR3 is CASSARQGLGYEQYF. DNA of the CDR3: TGTGCCAGCAGTGCCCGACAGGGATTGGGGTACGAGCAGTACTTC.

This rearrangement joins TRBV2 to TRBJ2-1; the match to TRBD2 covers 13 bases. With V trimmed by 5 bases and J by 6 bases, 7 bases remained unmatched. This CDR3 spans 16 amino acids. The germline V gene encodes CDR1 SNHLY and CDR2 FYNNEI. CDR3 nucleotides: TGTGCCAGCAGTCGAGGACTAGCGGGAGCTTCCAATGAGCAGTTCTTC. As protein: CASSRGLAGASNEQFF.

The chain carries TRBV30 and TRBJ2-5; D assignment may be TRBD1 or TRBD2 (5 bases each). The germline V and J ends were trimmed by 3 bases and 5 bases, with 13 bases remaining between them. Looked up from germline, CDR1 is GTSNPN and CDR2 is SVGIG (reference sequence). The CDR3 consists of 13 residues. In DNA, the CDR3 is TGTGCCTGGAGAACCGGGGCCGCGGAGACCCAGTACTTC. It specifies CAWRTGAAETQYF.

CDR3 coding DNA: TGCGCCAGCAGCCCCACCGGGACGGATTACGACTATGGCTACACCTTC. The encoded protein is CASSPTGTDYDYGYTF. The V and J genes are TRBV5-1 and TRBJ1-2; D may be TRBD1 (5 bases). The CDR3 length is 16 residues. Germline V lookup: CDR1 SGHRS, CDR2 YFSETQ. V lost 4 bases and J lost 3, with 19 bases in between.

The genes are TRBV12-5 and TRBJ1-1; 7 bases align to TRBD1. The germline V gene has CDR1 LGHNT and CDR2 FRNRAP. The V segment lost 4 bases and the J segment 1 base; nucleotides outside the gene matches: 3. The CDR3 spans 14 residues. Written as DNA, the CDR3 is TGTGCTAGTGGTTCAAGGGGGCAGAACACTGAAGCTTTCTTT. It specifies CASGSRGQNTEAFF. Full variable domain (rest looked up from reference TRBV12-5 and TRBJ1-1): DARVTQTPRHKVTEMGQEVTMRCQPILGHNTVFWYRQTMMQGLELLAYFRNRAPLDDSGMPKDRFSAEMPDATLATLKIQPSEPRDSAVYFCASGSRGQNTEAFFGQGTRLTVV.

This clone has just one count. The CDR3 DNA reads as TGTGCCAGCAGCTCCCACCTTCGCGTGGGGACACCGAAAAACTATGGCTACACCTTC. This gives the protein CASSSHLRVGTPKNYGYTF. The chain employs TRBV7-9 and TRBJ1-2; D is perhaps TRBD1 (6 bases). The CDR3 sequence is 19 residues long. The ends were cut back, 4 bases at V and 2 bases at J, with 26 bases in the middle. The V gene's germline CDR1 is SEHNR and CDR2 FQNEAQ (reference sequence).

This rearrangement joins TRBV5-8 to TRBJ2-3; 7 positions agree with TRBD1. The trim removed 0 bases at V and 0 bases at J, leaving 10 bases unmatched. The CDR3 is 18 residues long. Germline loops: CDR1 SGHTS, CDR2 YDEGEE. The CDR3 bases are TGTGCCAGCAGCTTGGGGGGGTCGGGACAGCCCAGCACAGATACGCAGTATTTT. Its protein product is CASSLGGSGQPSTDTQYF.

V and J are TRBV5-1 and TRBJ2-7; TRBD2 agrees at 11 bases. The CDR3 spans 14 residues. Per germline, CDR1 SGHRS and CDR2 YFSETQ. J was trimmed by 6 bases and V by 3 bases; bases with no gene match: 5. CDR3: CASSSYSGRGEQYF. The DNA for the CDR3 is TGCGCCAGCAGCTCCTATAGCGGGAGGGGCGAGCAGTACTTC.

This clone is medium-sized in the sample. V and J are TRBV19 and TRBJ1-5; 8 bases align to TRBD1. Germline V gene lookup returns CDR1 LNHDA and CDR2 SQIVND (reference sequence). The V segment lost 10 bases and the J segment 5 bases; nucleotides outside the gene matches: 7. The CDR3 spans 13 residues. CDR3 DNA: TGTGCCATCTCGGACAGGGTAGATCAGCCCCAGCATTTT. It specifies CAISDRVDQPQHF.

The CDR3 reads CASSLQRTGNQPQHF. Written as DNA, the CDR3 is TGTGCCAGCAGCCTCCAGAGGACAGGGAATCAGCCCCAGCATTTT. This sequence joins TRBV5-4 and TRBJ1-5; 8 nucleotides align to TRBD1. J lost 4 bases, V lost 4 bases, and 7 bases had no gene match. This CDR3 is built from 15 residues. The germline V gene encodes CDR1 SGHNT and CDR2 YYREEE (reference sequence).

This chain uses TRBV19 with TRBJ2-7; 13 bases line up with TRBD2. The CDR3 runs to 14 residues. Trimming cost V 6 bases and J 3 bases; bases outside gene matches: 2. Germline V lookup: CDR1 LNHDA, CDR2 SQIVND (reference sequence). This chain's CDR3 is CASRRTSGSYEQYF. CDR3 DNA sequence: TGTGCCAGTAGACGGACTAGCGGGAGCTACGAGCAGTACTTC.

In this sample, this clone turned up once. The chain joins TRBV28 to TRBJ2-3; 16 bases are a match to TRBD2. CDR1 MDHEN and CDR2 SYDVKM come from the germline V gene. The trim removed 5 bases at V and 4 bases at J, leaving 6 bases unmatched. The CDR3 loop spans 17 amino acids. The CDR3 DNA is TGTGCCAGCAGTAGCCCGGGACTAGCGGGAGGGGCAGATACGCAGTATTTT. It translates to CASSSPGLAGGADTQYF.

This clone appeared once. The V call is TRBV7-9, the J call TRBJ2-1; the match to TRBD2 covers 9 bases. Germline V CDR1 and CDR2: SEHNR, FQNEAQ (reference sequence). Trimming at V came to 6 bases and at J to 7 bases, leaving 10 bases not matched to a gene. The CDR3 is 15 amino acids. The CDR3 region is CASSHSGSRRNEQFF. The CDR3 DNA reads TGTGCCAGCAGTCATAGCGGGAGTAGGAGGAATGAGCAGTTCTTC.

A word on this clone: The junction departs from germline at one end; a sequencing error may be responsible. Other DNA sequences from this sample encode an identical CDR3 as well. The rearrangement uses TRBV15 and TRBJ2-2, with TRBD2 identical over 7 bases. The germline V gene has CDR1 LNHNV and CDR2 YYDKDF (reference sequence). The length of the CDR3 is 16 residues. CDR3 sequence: CATRGGVSGSTGELFF. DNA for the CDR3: TGTGCCACCAGGGGAGGGGTTAGCGGAAGTACCGGGGAGCTATTTTTT.

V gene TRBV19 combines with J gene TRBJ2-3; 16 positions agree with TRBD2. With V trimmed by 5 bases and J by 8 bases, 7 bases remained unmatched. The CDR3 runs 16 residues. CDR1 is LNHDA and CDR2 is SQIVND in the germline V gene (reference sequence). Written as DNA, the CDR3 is TGTGCCAGTAGTGAAGGGACTAGCGGGAGGGCCGGTACGCAGTATTTT. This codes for CASSEGTSGRAGTQYF.

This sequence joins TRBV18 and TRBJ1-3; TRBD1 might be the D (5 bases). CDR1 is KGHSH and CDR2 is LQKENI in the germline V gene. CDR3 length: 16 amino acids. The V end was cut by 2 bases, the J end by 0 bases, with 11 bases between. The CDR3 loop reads CASSPVQADSGNTIYF. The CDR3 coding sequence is TGTGCCAGCTCACCAGTACAGGCGGACTCTGGAAACACCATATATTTT.

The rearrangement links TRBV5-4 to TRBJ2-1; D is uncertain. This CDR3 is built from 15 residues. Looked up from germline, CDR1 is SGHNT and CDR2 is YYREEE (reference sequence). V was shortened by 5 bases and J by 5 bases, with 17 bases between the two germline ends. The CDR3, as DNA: TGTGCCAGCAGGTCCGCTACAGCCCACGACAATGAGCAGTTCTTC. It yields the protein CASRSATAHDNEQFF. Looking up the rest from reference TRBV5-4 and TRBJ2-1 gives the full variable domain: ETGVTQSPTHLIKTRGQQVTLRCSSQSGHNTVSWYQQALGQGPQFIFQYYREEENGRGNFPPRFSGLQFPNYSSELNVNALELDDSALYLCASRSATAHDNEQFFGPGTRLTVL.

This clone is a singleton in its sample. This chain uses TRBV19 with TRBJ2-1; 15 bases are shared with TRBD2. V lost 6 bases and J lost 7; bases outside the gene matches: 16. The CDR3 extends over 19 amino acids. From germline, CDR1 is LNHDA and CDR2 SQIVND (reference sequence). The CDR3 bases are TGTGCCAGTAGCGGGTGGGGACTAGCGGGAGGCCCAAGAAATAATGAGCAGTTCTTC. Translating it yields CASSGWGLAGGPRNNEQFF.

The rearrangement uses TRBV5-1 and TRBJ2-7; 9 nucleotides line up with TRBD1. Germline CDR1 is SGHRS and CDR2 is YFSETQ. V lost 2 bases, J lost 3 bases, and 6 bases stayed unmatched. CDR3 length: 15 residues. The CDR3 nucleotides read TGCGCCAGCAGCTTCTGGACAGGGGAAAGCTACGAGCAGTACTTC. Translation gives CASSFWTGESYEQYF.

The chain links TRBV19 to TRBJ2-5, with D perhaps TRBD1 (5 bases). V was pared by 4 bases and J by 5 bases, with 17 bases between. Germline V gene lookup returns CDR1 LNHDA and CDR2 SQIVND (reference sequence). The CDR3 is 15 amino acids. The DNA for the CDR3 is TGTGCCAGTAGTAGAAGGGGTTTCGCCAAGGAGACCCAGTACTTC. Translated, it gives CASSRRGFAKETQYF.